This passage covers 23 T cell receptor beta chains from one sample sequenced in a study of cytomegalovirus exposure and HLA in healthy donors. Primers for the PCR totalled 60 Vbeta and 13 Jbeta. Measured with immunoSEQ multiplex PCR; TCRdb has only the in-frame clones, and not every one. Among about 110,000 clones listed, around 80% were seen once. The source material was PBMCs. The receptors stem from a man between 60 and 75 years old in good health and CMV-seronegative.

The CDR3 sequence is CASSQDGLAKYNEQFF. CDR3 bases: TGCGCCAGCAGCCAAGATGGACTAGCGAAGTACAATGAGCAGTTCTTC. The V call is TRBV4-3, the J call TRBJ2-1; TRBD2 agrees at 9 bases. The V gene end was trimmed by 0 bases and the J gene end by 4 bases; junction bases not matched to a gene: 4. This CDR3 comprises 16 residues. The germline CDR1 and CDR2 sequences are LGHNA and YSLEER.

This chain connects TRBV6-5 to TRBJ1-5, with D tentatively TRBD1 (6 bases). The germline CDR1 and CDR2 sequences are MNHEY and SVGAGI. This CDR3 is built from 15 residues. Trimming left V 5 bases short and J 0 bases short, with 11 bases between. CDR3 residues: CASSLTGRSNQPQHF. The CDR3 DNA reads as TGTGCCAGCAGTCTGACAGGTCGTAGCAATCAGCCCCAGCATTTT.

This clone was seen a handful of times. The CDR3 DNA is TGTGCCAGCAGCCCAAGGGCGACTAGCGGGGGGACGCAGTATTTT. It codes for CASSPRATSGGTQYF. The chain carries TRBV7-2 and TRBJ2-3, with TRBD2 identical over 13 bases. CDR1 and CDR2 from the germline V gene are SGHTA and FQGNSA. Trimming took 5 bases from V and 9 from J; bases not matched to a gene: 8. The CDR3 is made up of 15 amino acids.

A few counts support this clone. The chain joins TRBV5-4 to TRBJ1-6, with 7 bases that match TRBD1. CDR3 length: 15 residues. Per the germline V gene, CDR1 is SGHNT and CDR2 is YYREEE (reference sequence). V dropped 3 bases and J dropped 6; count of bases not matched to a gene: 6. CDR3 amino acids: CASSSNRGINSPLHF. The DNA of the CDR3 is TGTGCCAGCAGCTCCAACAGGGGCATTAATTCACCCCTCCACTTT. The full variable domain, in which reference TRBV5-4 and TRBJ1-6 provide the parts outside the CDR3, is ETGVTQSPTHLIKTRGQQVTLRCSSQSGHNTVSWYQQALGQGPQFIFQYYREEENGRGNFPPRFSGLQFPNYSSELNVNALELDDSALYLCASSSNRGINSPLHFGNGTRLTVT.

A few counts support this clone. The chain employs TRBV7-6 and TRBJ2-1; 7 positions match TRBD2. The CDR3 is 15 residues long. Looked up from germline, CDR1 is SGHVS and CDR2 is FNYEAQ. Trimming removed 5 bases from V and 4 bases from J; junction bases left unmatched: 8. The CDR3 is CASSPGTTPYNEQFF. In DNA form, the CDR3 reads TGTGCCAGCAGCCCCGGGACTACTCCATACAATGAGCAGTTCTTC. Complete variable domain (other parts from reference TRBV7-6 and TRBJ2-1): GAGVSQSPRYKVTKRGQDVALRCDPISGHVSLYWYRQALGQGPEFLTYFNYEAQQDKSGLPNDRFSAERPEGSISTLTIQRTEQRDSAMYRCASSPGTTPYNEQFFGPGTRLTVL.

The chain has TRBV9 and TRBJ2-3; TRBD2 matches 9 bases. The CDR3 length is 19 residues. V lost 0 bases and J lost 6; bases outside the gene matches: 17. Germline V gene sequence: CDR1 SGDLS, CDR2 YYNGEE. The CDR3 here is CASSVDQGGGAVVYDTQYF. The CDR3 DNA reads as TGTGCCAGCAGCGTAGATCAAGGCGGGGGGGCCGTGGTGTATGATACGCAGTATTTT.

DNA for the CDR3: TGTGCCAGCAGCCGGGACAGGGGGACTGAAGCTTTCTTT. Translation: CASSRDRGTEAFF. The V and J genes are TRBV14 and TRBJ1-1, with TRBD1 matching 11 bases. V gave up 4 bases and J gave up 5 bases; unmatched junction bases: 0. Germline V gene lookup returns CDR1 SGHDN and CDR2 FVKESK. The CDR3 extends over 13 amino acids.

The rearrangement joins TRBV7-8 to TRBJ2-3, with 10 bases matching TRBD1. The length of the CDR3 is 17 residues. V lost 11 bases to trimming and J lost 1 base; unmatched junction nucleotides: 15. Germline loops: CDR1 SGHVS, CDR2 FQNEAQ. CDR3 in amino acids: CASALGTGVGGTDTQYF. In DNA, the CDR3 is TGTGCCTCAGCTTTAGGGACAGGGGTGGGGGGCACAGATACGCAGTATTTT.

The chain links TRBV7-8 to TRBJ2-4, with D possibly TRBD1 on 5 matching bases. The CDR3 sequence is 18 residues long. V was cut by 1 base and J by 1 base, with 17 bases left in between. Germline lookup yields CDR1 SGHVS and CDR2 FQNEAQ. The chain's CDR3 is CASSLVRQGGSAKNIQYF. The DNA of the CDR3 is TGTGCCAGCAGCTTAGTGAGGCAGGGCGGCTCGGCCAAAAACATTCAGTACTTC.

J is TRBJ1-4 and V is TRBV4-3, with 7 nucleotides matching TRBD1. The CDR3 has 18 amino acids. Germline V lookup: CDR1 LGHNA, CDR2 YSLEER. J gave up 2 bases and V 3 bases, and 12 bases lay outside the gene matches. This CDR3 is CASSQRPTGEVTNEKLFF. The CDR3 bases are TGCGCCAGCAGCCAGCGCCCCACAGGGGAAGTGACTAATGAAAAACTGTTTTTT.

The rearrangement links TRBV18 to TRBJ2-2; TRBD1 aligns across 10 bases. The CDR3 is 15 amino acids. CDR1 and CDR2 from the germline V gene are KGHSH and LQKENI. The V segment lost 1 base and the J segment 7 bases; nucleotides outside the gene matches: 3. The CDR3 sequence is CASSPRQGAGGELFF. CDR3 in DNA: TGTGCCAGCTCACCACGACAGGGGGCAGGCGGGGAGCTGTTTTTT. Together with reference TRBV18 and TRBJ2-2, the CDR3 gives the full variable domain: NAGVMQNPRHLVRRRGQEARLRCSPMKGHSHVYWYRQLPEEGLKFMVYLQKENIIDESGMPKERFSAEFPKEGPSILRIQQVVRGDSAAYFCASSPRQGAGGELFFGEGSRLTVL.

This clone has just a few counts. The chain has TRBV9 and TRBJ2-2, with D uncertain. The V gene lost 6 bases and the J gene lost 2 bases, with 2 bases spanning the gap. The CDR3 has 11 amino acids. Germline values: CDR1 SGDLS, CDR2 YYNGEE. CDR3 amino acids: CASTNTGELFF. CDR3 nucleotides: TGTGCCAGCACAAACACCGGGGAGCTGTTTTTT.

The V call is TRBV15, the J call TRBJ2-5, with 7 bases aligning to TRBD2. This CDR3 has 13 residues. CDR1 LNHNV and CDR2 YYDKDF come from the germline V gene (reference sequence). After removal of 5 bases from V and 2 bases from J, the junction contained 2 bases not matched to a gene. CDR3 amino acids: CATSDGGQETQYF. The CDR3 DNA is TGTGCCACCAGCGACGGGGGGCAAGAGACCCAGTACTTC.

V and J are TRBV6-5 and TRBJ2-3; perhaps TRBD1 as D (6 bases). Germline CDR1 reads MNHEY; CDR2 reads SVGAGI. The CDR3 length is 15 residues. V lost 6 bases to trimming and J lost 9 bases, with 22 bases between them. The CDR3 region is CASRSTSLLRGTQYF. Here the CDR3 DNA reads TGTGCCAGCAGGTCGACCTCACTCCTCAGGGGAACGCAGTATTTT.

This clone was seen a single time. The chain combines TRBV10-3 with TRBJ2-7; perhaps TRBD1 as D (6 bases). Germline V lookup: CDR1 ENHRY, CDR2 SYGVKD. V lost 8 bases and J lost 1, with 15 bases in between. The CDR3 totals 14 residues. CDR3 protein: CAIGGTGNSYEQYV. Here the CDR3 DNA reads TGTGCCATCGGGGGTACAGGGAATTCCTACGAGCAGTACGTC.

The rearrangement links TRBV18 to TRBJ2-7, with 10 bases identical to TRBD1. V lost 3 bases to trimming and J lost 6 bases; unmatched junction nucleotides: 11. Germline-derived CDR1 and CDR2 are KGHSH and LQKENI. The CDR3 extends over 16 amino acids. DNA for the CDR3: TGTGCCAGCTCACCGGGACAGGGGTTCAGTATGGGCGAGCAGTACTTC. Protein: CASSPGQGFSMGEQYF.

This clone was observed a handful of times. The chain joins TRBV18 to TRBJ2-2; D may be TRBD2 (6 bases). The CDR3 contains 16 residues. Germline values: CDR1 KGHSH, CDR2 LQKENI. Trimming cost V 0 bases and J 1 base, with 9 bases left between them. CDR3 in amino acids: CASSPPQGLNTGELFF. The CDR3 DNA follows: TGTGCCAGCTCACCACCCCAGGGACTGAACACCGGGGAGCTGTTTTTT.

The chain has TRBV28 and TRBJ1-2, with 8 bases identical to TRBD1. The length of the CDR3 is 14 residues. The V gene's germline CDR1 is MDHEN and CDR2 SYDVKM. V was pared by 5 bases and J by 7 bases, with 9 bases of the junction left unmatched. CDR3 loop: CASSPGTGGFGYTF. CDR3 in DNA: TGTGCCAGCAGTCCTGGTACAGGGGGGTTTGGCTACACCTTC.

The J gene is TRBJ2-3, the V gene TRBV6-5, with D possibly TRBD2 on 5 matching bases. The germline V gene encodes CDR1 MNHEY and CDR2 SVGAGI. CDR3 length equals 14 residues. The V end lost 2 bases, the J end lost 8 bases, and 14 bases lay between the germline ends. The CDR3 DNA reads TGTGCCAGCAGTTACGGACCTAGACGGGGTACGCAGTATTTT. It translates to CASSYGPRRGTQYF.

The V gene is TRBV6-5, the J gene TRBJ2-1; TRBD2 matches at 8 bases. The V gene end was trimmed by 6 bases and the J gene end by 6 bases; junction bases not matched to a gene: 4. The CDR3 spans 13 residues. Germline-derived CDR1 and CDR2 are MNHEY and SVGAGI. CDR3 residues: CASSGLAGNEQFF. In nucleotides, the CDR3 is TGTGCCAGCAGCGGACTAGCAGGCAATGAGCAGTTCTTC.

This chain's CDR3 is CASSLTGSGANVLTF. CDR3 in DNA: TGTGCCAGCAGCCTCACAGGCTCTGGGGCCAACGTCCTGACTTTC. V is TRBV7-3 and J is TRBJ2-6; tentatively, D is TRBD1 (5 bases). Germline V gene lookup returns CDR1 SGHTA and CDR2 FQGTGA. The CDR3 runs 15 residues. Trimming removed 5 bases at V and 0 bases at J, with 8 bases between.

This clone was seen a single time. The CDR3 region has the DNA TGTGCCAGCAGTGAAGACAGGCTACCAGGGAATGAGCAGTTCTTC. Protein: CASSEDRLPGNEQFF. J is TRBJ2-1 and V is TRBV2; possibly TRBD1 for D (5 bases). The V end lost 1 base, the J end lost 7 bases, and 14 bases lay between the germline ends. CDR3 length: 15 residues. Germline V gives CDR1 SNHLY, CDR2 FYNNEI. Based on the CDR3 plus reference TRBV2 and TRBJ2-1, the full variable domain is EPEVTQTPSHQVTQMGQEVILRCVPISNHLYFYWYRQILGQKVEFLVSFYNNEISEKSEIFDDQFSVERPDGSNFTLKIRSTKLEDSAMYFCASSEDRLPGNEQFFGPGTRLTVL.

The CDR3 is CASSHGTVQETQYF. Here the CDR3 DNA reads TGTGCCAGCAGCCATGGGACAGTACAAGAGACCCAGTACTTC. The chain employs TRBV7-6 and TRBJ2-5, with 7 bases matching TRBD1. The CDR3 is 14 amino acids. Germline loops: CDR1 SGHVS, CDR2 FNYEAQ. With V trimmed by 5 bases and J by 2 bases, 5 bases remained unmatched.